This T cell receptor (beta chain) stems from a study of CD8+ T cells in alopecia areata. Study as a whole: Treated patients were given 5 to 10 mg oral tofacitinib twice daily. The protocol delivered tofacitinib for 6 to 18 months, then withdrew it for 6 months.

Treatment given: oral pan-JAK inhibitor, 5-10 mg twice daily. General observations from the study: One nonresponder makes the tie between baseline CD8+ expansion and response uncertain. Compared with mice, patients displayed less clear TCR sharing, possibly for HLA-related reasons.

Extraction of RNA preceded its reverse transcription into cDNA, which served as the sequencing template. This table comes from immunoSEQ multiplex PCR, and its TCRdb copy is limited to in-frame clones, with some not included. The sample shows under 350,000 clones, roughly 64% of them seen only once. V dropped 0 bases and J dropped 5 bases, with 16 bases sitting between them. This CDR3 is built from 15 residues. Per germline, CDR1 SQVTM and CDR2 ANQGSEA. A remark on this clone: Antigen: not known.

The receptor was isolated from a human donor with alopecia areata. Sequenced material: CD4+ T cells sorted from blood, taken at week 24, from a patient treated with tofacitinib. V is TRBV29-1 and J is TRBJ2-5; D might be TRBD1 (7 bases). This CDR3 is CSVEDKTGRLETQYF. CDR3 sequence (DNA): TGCAGCGTTGAAGATAAGACAGGGAGGTTGGAGACCCAGTACTTC.